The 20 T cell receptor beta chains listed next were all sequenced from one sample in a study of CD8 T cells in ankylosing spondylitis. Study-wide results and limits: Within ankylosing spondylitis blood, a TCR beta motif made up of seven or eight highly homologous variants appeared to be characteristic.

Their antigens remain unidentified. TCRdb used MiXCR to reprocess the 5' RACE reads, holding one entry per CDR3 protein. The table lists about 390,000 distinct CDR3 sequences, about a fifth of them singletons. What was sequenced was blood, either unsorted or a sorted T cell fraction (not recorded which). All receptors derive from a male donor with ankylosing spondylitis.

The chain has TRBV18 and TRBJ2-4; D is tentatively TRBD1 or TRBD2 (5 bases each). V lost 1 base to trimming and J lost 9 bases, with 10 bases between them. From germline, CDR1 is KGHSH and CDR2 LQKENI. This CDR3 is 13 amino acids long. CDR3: CASSPQGTGIQYF. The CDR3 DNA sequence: TGTGCCAGCTCACCACAGGGGACGGGCATTCAGTACTTC.

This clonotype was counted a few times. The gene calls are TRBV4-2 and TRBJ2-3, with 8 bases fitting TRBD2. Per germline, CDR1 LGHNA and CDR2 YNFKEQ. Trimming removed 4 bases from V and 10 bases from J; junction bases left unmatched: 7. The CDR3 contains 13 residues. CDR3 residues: CASSPRTSIAQYF. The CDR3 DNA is TGTGCCAGCAGCCCCCGGACTAGCATCGCGCAGTATTTT.

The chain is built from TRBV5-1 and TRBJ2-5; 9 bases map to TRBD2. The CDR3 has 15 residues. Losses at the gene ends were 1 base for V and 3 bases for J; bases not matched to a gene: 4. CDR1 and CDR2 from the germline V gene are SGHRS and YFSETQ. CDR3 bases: TGCGCCAGCAGCTTGACGGCTAGCGGGGAAGAGACCCAGTACTTC. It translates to CASSLTASGEETQYF.

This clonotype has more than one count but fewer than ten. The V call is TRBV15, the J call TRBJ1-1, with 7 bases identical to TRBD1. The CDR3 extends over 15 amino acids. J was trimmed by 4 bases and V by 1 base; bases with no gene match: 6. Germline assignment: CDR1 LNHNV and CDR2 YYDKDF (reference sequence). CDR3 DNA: TGTGCCACCAGCAGAGCTGCGACAGGGAGCACTGAAGCTTTCTTT. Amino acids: CATSRAATGSTEAFF. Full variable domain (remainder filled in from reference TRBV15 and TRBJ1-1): DAMVIQNPRYQVTQFGKPVTLSCSQTLNHNVMYWYQQKSSQAPKLLFHYYDKDFNNEADTPDNFQSRRPNTSFCFLDIRSPGLGDTAMYLCATSRAATGSTEAFFGQGTRLTVV.

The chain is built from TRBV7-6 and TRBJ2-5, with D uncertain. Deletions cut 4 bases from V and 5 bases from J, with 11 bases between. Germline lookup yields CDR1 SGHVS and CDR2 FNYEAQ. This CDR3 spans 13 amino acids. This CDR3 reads CASSSLGAETQYF. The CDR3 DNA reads TGTGCCAGCAGCTCCCTAGGTGCGGAGACCCAGTACTTC.

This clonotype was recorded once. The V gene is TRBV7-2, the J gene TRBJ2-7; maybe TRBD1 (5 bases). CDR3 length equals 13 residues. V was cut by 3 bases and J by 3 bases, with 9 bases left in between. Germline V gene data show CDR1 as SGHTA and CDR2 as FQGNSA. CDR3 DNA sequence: TGTGCCAGCAGCTTGCAGACAGACTACGAGCAGTACTTC. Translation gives CASSLQTDYEQYF. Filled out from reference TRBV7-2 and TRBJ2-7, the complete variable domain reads GAGVSQSPSNKVTEKGKDVELRCDPISGHTALYWYRQSLGQGLEFLIYFQGNSAPDKSGLPSDRFSAERTGGSVSTLTIQRTQQEDSAVYLCASSLQTDYEQYFGPGTRLTVT.

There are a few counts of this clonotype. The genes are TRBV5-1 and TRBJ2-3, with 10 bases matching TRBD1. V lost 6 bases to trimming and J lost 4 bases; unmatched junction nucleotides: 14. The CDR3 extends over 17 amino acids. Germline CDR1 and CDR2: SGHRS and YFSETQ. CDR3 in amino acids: CASISRHGQGEPDTQYF. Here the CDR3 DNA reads TGCGCCAGCATCTCCCGTCACGGACAGGGGGAGCCAGATACGCAGTATTTT.

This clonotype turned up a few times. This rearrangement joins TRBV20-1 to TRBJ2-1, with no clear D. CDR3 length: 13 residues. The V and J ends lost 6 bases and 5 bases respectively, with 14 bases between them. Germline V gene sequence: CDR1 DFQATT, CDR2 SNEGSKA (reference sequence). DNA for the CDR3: TGCAGTGCCCCCCCCCGGCTAGACAATGAGCAGTTCTTC. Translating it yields CSAPPRLDNEQFF.

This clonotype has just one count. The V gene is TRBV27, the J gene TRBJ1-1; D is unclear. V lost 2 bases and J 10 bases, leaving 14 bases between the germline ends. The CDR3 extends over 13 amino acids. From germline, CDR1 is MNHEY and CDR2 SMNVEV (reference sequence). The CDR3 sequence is CASSLVGNSGAFF. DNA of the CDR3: TGTGCCAGCAGTTTAGTAGGGAACTCTGGAGCTTTCTTT.

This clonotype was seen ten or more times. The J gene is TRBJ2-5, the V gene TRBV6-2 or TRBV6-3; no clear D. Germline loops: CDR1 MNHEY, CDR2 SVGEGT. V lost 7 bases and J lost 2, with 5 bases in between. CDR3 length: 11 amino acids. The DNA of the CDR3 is TGTGCCAGCAAACGGCAAGAGACCCAGTACTTC. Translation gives CASKRQETQYF.

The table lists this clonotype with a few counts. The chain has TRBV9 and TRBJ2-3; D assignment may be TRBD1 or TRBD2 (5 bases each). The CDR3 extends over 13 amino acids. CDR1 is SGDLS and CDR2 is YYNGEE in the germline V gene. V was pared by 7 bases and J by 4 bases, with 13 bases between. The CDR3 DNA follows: TGTGCCAGCGGGGACCAGCTCCCAGATACGCAGTATTTT. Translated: CASGDQLPDTQYF. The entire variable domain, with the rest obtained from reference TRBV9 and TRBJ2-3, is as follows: DSGVTQTPKHLITATGQRVTLRCSPRSGDLSVYWYQQSLDQGLQFLIQYYNGEERAKGNILERFSAQQFPDLHSELNLSSLELGDSALYFCASGDQLPDTQYFGPGTRLTVL.

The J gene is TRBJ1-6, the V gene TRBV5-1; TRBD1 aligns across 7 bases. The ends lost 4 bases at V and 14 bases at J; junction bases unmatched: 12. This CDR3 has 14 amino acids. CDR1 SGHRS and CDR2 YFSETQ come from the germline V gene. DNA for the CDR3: TGCGCCAGCAGCCCGGGGACAGCCTCTGACTCCCTCCACTTT. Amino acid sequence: CASSPGTASDSLHF.

CDR3: CASSHVTGGSYNEQFF. The CDR3 region has the DNA TGCGCCAGCAGCCATGTCACAGGGGGCTCCTACAATGAGCAGTTCTTC. The genes are TRBV4-3 and TRBJ2-1; 8 bases fit TRBD1. The V segment lost 3 bases and the J segment 0 bases; nucleotides outside the gene matches: 4. The length of the CDR3 is 16 residues. Germline CDR1 and CDR2: LGHNA and YSLEER.

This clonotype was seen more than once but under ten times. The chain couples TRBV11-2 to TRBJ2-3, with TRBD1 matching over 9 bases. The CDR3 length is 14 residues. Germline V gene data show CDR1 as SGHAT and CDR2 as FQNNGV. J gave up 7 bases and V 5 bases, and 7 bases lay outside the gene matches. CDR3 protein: CASSPGTGRYTQYF. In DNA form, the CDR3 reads TGTGCCAGCAGCCCCGGGACAGGGCGGTATACGCAGTATTTT.

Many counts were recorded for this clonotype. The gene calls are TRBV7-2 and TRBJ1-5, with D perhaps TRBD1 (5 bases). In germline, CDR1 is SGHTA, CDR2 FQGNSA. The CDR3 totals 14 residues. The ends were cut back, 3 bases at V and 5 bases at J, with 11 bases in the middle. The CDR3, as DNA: TGTGCCAGCAGCTTTAGCGCGGGGGATCAGCCCCAGCATTTT. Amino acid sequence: CASSFSAGDQPQHF.

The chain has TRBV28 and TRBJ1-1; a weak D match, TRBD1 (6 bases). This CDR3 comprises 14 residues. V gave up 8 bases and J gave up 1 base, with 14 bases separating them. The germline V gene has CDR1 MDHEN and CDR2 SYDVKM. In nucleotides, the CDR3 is TGTGCCAGCCGGCGGGACACCCGGAACACTGAAGCTTTCTTT. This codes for CASRRDTRNTEAFF. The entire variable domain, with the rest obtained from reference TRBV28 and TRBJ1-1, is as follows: DVKVTQSSRYLVKRTGEKVFLECVQDMDHENMFWYRQDPGLGLRLIYFSYDVKMKEKGDIPEGYSVSREKKERFSLILESASTNQTSMYLCASRRDTRNTEAFFGQGTRLTVV.

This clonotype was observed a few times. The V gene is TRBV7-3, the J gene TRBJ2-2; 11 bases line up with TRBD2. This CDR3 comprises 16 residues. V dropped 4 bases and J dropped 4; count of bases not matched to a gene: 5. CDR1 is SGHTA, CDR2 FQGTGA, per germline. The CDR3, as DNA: TGTGCCAGCAGCTGGTATAGCGGGAGGGCCACCGGGGAGCTGTTTTTT. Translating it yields CASSWYSGRATGELFF.

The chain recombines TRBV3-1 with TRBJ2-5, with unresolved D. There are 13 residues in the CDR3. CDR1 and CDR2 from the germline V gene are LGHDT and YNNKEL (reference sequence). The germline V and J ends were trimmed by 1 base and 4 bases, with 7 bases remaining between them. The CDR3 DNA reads TGTGCCAGCAGCCAAGCAAGTCTAGAGACCCAGTACTTC. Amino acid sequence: CASSQASLETQYF.

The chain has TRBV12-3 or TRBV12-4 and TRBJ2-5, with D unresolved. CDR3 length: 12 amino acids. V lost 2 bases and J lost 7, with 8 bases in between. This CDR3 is CASSLTQSTQYF. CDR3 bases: TGTGCCAGCAGTTTAACTCAATCGACCCAGTACTTC.

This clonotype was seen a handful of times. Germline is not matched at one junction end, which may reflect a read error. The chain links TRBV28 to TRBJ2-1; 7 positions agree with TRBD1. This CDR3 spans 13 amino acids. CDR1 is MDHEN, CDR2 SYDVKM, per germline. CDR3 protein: CASRDTGQEAFSF. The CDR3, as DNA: TGTGCCAGCAGAGACACCGGACAGGAAGCGTTTTCCTTC.